Below, 5 T cell receptor beta chains from the same sample are listed, as sequenced in a study of cytomegalovirus exposure and HLA in healthy donors. Primers for the PCR totalled 60 Vbeta and 13 Jbeta. Generated by immunoSEQ multiplex PCR, the TCRdb table keeps only in-frame clones and is missing some. The repertoire includes about 61,000 clones, 89% of them detected once, and 1.5% sits in the top ten. The sequenced sample consisted of PBMCs. Every receptor here comes from a man younger than 45 in good health and CMV-seropositive.

The V and J genes are TRBV7-2 and TRBJ2-7; 8 nucleotides line up with TRBD2. Germline CDR1 SGHTA, CDR2 FQGNSA. The CDR3 runs to 16 residues. Trimming at V came to 3 bases and at J to 2 bases, leaving 9 bases not matched to a gene. The CDR3 protein is CASSFDSTGGTYEQYF. As DNA, the CDR3 is TGTGCCAGCAGCTTCGACTCGACGGGGGGGACCTACGAGCAGTACTTC.

The genes are TRBV12-5 and TRBJ2-1; TRBD2 matches 11 bases. The length of the CDR3 is 18 residues. V dropped 0 bases and J dropped 3; count of bases not matched to a gene: 7. Germline loops: CDR1 LGHNT, CDR2 FRNRAP. This CDR3 is CASGLVLTGLADYNEQFF. In DNA form, the CDR3 reads TGTGCTAGTGGTTTGGTACTCACGGGACTAGCGGACTACAATGAGCAGTTCTTC.

This clone was recorded only once. This chain uses TRBV5-4 with TRBJ2-5; 7 nucleotides line up with TRBD2. Germline loops: CDR1 SGHNT, CDR2 YYREEE (reference sequence). J gave up 2 bases and V 1 base, and 2 bases lay outside the gene matches. This CDR3 has 14 amino acids. This chain's CDR3 is CASSLKRGQETQYF. The CDR3 nucleotides are TGTGCCAGCAGCTTGAAGCGGGGACAAGAGACCCAGTACTTC. The complete variable domain, with remaining parts taken from reference TRBV5-4 and TRBJ2-5, reads ETGVTQSPTHLIKTRGQQVTLRCSSQSGHNTVSWYQQALGQGPQFIFQYYREEENGRGNFPPRFSGLQFPNYSSELNVNALELDDSALYLCASSLKRGQETQYFGPGTRLLVL.

This chain uses TRBV6-1 with TRBJ2-7; 8 nucleotides agree with TRBD1. Per germline, CDR1 MNHNS and CDR2 SASEGT. The CDR3 spans 15 residues. The trim removed 3 bases at V and 2 bases at J, leaving 6 bases unmatched. Here the CDR3 DNA reads TGTGCCAGCAGTGAGCAGGGGGCGTTCGCCTACGAGCAGTACTTC. It encodes CASSEQGAFAYEQYF.

The chain has TRBV7-3 and TRBJ2-5, with D tentatively TRBD2 (5 bases). Germline assignment: CDR1 SGHTA and CDR2 FQGTGA. The CDR3 length is 14 residues. V lost 5 bases and J 5 bases, leaving 15 bases between the germline ends. CDR3 residues: CASSPTGVGETQYF. For the CDR3, the DNA is TGTGCCAGCAGCCCCACCGGGGTGGGGGAGACCCAGTACTTC.